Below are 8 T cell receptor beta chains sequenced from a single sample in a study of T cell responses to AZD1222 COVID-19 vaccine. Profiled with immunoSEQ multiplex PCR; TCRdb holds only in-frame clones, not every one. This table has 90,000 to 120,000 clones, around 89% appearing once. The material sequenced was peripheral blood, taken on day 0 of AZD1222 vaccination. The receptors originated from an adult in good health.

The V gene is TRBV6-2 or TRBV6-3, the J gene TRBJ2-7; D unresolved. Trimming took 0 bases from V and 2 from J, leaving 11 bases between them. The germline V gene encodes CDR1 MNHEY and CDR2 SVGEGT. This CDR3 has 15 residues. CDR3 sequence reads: CASSYSILTTYEQYF. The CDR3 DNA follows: TGTGCCAGCAGTTACTCGATCCTGACCACCTACGAGCAGTACTTC.

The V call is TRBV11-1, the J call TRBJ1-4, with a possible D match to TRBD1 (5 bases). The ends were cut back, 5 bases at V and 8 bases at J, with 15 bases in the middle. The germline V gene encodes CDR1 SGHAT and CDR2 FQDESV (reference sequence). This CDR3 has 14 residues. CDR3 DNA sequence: TGTGCCAGCAGCACCCGGGACGCAACGGAAAAACTGTTTTTT. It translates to CASSTRDATEKLFF.

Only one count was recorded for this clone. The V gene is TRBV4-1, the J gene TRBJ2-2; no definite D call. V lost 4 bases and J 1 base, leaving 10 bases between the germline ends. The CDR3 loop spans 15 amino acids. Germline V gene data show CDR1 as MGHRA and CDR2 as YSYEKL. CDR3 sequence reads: CASSPGRRNTGELFF. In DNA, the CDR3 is TGCGCCAGCAGCCCAGGACGGCGGAACACCGGGGAGCTGTTTTTT.

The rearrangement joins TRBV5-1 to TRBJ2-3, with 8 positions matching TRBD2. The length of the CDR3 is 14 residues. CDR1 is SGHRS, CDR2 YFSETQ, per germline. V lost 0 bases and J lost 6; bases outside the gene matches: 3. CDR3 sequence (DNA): TGCGCCAGCAGCTTGGCGGGGGGGGCCGATACGCAGTATTTT. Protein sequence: CASSLAGGADTQYF.

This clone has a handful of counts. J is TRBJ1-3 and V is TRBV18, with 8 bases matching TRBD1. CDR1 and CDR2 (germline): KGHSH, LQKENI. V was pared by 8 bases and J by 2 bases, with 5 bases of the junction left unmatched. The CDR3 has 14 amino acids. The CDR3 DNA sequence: TGTGCCAGCGCGTTACAGGGGGCTGGAAACACCATATATTTT. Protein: CASALQGAGNTIYF.

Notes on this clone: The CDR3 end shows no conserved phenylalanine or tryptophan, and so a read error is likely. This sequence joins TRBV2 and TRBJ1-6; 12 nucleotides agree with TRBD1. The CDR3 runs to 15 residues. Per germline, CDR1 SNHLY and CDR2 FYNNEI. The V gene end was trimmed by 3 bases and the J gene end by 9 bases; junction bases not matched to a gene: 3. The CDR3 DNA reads TGTGCCAGCAGTGATACGGGACAGGGGGCTTCACCCCTCCACCTT. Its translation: CASSDTGQGASPLHL.

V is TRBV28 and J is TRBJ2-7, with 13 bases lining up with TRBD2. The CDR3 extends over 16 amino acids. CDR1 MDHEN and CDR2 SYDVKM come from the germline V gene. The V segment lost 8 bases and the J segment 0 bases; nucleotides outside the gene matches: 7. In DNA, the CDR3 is TGTGCCAGCGGGTTGACTAGCGGGGGGCTCTCCTACGAGCAGTACTTC. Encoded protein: CASGLTSGGLSYEQYF.

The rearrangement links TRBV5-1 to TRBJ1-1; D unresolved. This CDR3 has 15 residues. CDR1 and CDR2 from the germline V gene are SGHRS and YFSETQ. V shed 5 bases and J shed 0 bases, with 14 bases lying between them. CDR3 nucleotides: TGCGCCAGCAGTAATTCGACAAGCATGAACACTGAAGCTTTCTTT. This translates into CASSNSTSMNTEAFF.